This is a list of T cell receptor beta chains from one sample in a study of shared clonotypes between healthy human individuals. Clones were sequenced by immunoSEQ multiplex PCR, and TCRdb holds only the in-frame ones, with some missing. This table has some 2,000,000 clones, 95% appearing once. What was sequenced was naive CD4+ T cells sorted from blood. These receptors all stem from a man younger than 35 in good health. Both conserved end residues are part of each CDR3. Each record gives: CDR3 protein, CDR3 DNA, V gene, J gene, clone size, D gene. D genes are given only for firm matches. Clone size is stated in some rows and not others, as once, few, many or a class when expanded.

CDR3 protein: CASSLGGTGGYEQYF
CDR3 DNA: TGCGCCAGCAGCTTGGGTGGGACAGGGGGATACGAGCAGTACTTC
V gene: TRBV5-1
J gene: TRBJ2-7
clone size: .
D gene: TRBD1

CDR3 protein: CASSLPGTLGSPLHF
CDR3 DNA: TGTGCCAGCTCACTCCCCGGGACTCTCGGTTCACCCCTCCACTTT
V gene: TRBV18
J gene: TRBJ1-6
clone size: .
D gene: .

CDR3 protein: CASSPRQTAGQGDF
CDR3 DNA: TGCGCCAGCAGCCCGAGGCAAACGGCGGGACAGGGTGATTTT
V gene: TRBV4-1
J gene: TRBJ1-3
clone size: .
D gene: TRBD1

CDR3 protein: CALTGGTDTQYF
CDR3 DNA: TGTGCCTTAACAGGGGGCACAGATACGCAGTATTTT
V gene: TRBV5-4
J gene: TRBJ2-3
clone size: .
D gene: TRBD1

CDR3 protein: CASSLGTGRAYEQYF
CDR3 DNA: TGTGCCAGCAGCTTGGGGACAGGCCGGGCCTACGAGCAGTACTTC
V gene: TRBV5-7
J gene: TRBJ2-7
clone size: .
D gene: TRBD1

CDR3 protein: CASSEGSEQYF
CDR3 DNA: TGTGCCAGCAGCGAGGGCTCCGAGCAGTACTTC
V gene: TRBV9
J gene: TRBJ2-7
clone size: .
D gene: .

CDR3 protein: CASSEAGYEQYF
CDR3 DNA: TGTGCCAGCAGTGAAGCAGGGTACGAGCAGTACTTC
V gene: TRBV2
J gene: TRBJ2-7
clone size: .
D gene: .

CDR3 protein: CAISPGRSSYNEQFF
CDR3 DNA: TGTGCCATCTCGCCGGGCAGAAGCTCCTACAATGAGCAGTTCTTC
V gene: TRBV19
J gene: TRBJ2-1
clone size: .
D gene: .

CDR3 protein: CASIQGGRGYTF
CDR3 DNA: TGTGCCAGCATACAGGGTGGACGCGGCTACACCTTC
V gene: TRBV28
J gene: TRBJ1-2
clone size: once
D gene: .

CDR3 protein: CASSERLAGGLFF
CDR3 DNA: TGCGCCAGCAGTGAGAGACTAGCGGGAGGCCTGTTCTTC
V gene: TRBV10-1
J gene: TRBJ2-1
clone size: .
D gene: TRBD2

CDR3 protein: CASSMTLASPPGELFF
CDR3 DNA: TGTGCCAGTAGTATGACGCTAGCGTCCCCACCCGGGGAGCTGTTTTTT
V gene: TRBV19
J gene: TRBJ2-2
clone size: .
D gene: .